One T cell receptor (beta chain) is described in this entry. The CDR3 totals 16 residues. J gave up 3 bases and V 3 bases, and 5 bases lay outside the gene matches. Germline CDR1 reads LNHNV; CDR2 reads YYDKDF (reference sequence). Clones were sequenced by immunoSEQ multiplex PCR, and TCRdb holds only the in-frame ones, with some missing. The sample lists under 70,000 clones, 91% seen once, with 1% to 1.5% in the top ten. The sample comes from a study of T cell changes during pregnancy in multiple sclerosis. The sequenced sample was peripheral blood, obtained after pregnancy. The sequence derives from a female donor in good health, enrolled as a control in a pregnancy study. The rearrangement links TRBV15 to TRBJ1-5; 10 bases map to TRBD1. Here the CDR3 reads CATSSTGTGDNQPQHF. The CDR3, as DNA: TGTGCCACCAGCAGTACCGGGACAGGGGACAATCAGCCCCAGCATTTT. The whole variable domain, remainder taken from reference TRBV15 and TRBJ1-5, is DAMVIQNPRYQVTQFGKPVTLSCSQTLNHNVMYWYQQKSSQAPKLLFHYYDKDFNNEADTPDNFQSRRPNTSFCFLDIRSPGLGDTAMYLCATSSTGTGDNQPQHFGDGTRLSIL.